This passage covers 9 T cell receptor beta chains from one sample sequenced in a study of T-cell reconstitution after alpha-beta-depleted transplantation in children. The authors prepared the TCRbeta library with unique molecular identifiers. TCRdb used MiXCR to reprocess the PCR reads, holding one entry per CDR3 protein. The table has approximately 85,000 distinct CDR3 sequences, less than 15% seen once; the top ten hold 25% to 30%. Sequenced material: PBMCs, mostly from graft donor cells, taken 180 days after TCRalphabeta/CD19-depleted stem cell transplant. These receptors were obtained from a male patient aged 2-10 years who had a stem cell transplant for acute lymphoblastic leukemia, so the T cells may come from the graft donor.

This clonotype was counted a few times. This chain's CDR3 is CASSVEARGAIEQYF. The DNA for the CDR3 is TGTGCCAGCAGCGTAGAAGCCCGGGGAGCGATCGAGCAGTACTTC. V usage is TRBV9 and J usage is TRBJ2-7; weak D call: TRBD2 (5 bases). Germline V gene data show CDR1 as SGDLS and CDR2 as YYNGEE. V shed 0 bases and J shed 6 bases, with 16 bases lying between them. This CDR3 comprises 15 residues.

V is TRBV27 and J is TRBJ2-2, with 8 bases identical to TRBD1. The germline CDR1 and CDR2 sequences are MNHEY and SMNVEV (reference sequence). The CDR3 spans 19 residues. The ends lost 3 bases at V and 0 bases at J; junction bases unmatched: 12. The CDR3 DNA follows: TGTGCCAGCAGTTTTGCGGGCAGGGGGCCTTCTCCGAACACCGGGGAGCTGTTTTTT. Amino acid sequence: CASSFAGRGPSPNTGELFF.

The CDR3 bases are TGCGCCAGCAGCTTCTCCGGGGCCCTTGAAAAACTGTTTTTT. Residues: CASSFSGALEKLFF. This sequence joins TRBV5-1 and TRBJ1-4; D is possibly TRBD1 (5 bases). V shed 2 bases and J shed 7 bases, with 12 bases lying between them. The CDR3 has 14 residues. Per germline, CDR1 SGHRS and CDR2 YFSETQ.

This chain uses TRBV18 with TRBJ1-3; D unclear. CDR3 length equals 14 residues. The germline V gene has CDR1 KGHSH and CDR2 LQKENI. The V and J ends lost 4 bases and 1 base respectively, with 8 bases between them. The CDR3 sequence: CASSLQTSGNTIYF. Here the CDR3 DNA reads TGTGCCAGCTCACTCCAGACATCTGGAAACACCATATATTTT.

This rearrangement joins TRBV7-9 to TRBJ2-1, with 13 nucleotides matching TRBD2. J gave up 4 bases and V 7 bases, and 7 bases lay outside the gene matches. The CDR3 sequence is 16 residues long. From germline, CDR1 is SEHNR and CDR2 FQNEAQ (reference sequence). This CDR3 reads CASTKWTSGGYNEQFF. CDR3 sequence (DNA): TGTGCCAGCACCAAGTGGACTAGCGGGGGATACAATGAGCAGTTCTTC.

At least ten counts were recorded for this clonotype. The genes are TRBV20-1 and TRBJ1-2, with 7 bases fitting TRBD1. The CDR3 contains 14 residues. CDR1 is DFQATT, CDR2 SNEGSKA, per germline (reference sequence). V shed 2 bases, J shed 4 bases, and the junction held 7 bases outside the gene matches. CDR3 protein: CSARPETGTYGYTF. CDR3 nucleotide sequence: TGCAGTGCTAGACCAGAGACAGGGACCTATGGCTACACCTTC.

The chain combines TRBV20-1 with TRBJ1-6; unclear D gene. The germline V and J ends were trimmed by 5 bases and 0 bases, with 11 bases remaining between them. Germline values: CDR1 DFQATT, CDR2 SNEGSKA (reference sequence). The length of the CDR3 is 15 residues. The CDR3 here is CSAVPTGSYNSPLHF. The CDR3 DNA is TGCAGTGCTGTTCCTACGGGCTCCTATAATTCACCCCTCCACTTT.

This clonotype came up a few times. The chain carries TRBV12-3 or TRBV12-4 and TRBJ2-1; 7 bases match TRBD2. The CDR3 is 15 amino acids. With 3 bases clipped from V and 3 bases from J, the junction kept 5 bases outside the gene matches. CDR3 bases: TGTGCCAGCAGTTTTTGGGGAGGGCTCTACAATGAGCAGTTCTTC. This encodes CASSFWGGLYNEQFF.

The gene calls are TRBV11-2 and TRBJ2-5; TRBD2 is a possible D gene (5 bases). The V end was cut by 3 bases, the J end by 8 bases, with 19 bases between. The CDR3 extends over 15 amino acids. Germline lookup yields CDR1 SGHAT and CDR2 FQNNGV. The CDR3: CASSFGGGARDTQYF. DNA of the CDR3: TGTGCCAGCAGCTTTGGAGGTGGTGCGAGAGATACCCAGTACTTC. Supplemented by reference TRBV11-2 and TRBJ2-5, the full variable domain reads EAGVAQSPRYKIIEKRQSVAFWCNPISGHATLYWYQQILGQGPKLLIQFQNNGVVDDSQLPKDRFSAERLKGVDSTLKIQPAKLEDSAVYLCASSFGGGARDTQYFGPGTRLLVL.